This T cell receptor beta chain appears in the sequencing data of a study of blood T cell repertoires in COVID-19. Study-wide background: Nucleic acid was either cDNA or gDNA, and it came from T cells, B-cell-depleted T cells, or PBMCs.

The CDR3 is 16 amino acids. Germline-derived CDR1 and CDR2 are SGHAT and FQDESV (reference sequence). V gave up 2 bases and J gave up 4 bases; unmatched junction bases: 11. Profiling relied on immunoSEQ multiplex PCR, and the TCRdb table lists in-frame clones only, not all of them. The sample records under 250,000 clones, about 89% being singletons. The material sequenced was peripheral blood. The sequence came from a woman aged 60-70 years who had recovered from COVID-19. The chain employs TRBV11-1 and TRBJ2-7; TRBD2 matches at 7 bases. Written as DNA, the CDR3 is TGTGCCAGCAGCTTAATCCGTACGGGGGGAATATACGAGCAGTACTTC. Translation gives CASSLIRTGGIYEQYF.